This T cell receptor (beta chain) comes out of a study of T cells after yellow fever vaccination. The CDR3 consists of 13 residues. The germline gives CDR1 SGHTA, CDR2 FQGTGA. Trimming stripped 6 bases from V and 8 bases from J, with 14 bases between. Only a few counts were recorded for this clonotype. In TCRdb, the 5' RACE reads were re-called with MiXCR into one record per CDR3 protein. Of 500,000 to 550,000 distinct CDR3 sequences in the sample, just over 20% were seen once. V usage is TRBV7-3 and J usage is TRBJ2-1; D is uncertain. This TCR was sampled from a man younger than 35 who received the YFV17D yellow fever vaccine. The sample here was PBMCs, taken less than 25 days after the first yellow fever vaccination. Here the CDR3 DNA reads TGTGCCAGCAGTACTACTCACGGGCATGAGCAGTTCTTC. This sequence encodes CASSTTHGHEQFF.